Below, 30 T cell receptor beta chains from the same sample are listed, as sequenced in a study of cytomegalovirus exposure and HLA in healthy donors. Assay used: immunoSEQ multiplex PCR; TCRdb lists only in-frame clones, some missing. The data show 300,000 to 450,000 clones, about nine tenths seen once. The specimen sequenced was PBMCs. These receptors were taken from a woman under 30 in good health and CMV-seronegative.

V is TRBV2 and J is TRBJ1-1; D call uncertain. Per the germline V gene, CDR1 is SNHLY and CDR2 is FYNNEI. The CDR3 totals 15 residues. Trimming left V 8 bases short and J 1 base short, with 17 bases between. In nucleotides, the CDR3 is TGTGCCAGCTCCGCCTGGGGAGGCCGGAACACTGAAGCTTTCTTT. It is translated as CASSAWGGRNTEAFF. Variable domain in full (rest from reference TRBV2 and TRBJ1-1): EPEVTQTPSHQVTQMGQEVILRCVPISNHLYFYWYRQILGQKVEFLVSFYNNEISEKSEIFDDQFSVERPDGSNFTLKIRSTKLEDSAMYFCASSAWGGRNTEAFFGQGTRLTVV.

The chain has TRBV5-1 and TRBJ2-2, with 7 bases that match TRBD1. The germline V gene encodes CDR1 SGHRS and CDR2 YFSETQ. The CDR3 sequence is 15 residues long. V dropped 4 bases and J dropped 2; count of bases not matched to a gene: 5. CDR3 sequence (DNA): TGCGCCAGCAGCCAAGGGACAGTTAACACCGGGGAGCTGTTTTTT. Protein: CASSQGTVNTGELFF.

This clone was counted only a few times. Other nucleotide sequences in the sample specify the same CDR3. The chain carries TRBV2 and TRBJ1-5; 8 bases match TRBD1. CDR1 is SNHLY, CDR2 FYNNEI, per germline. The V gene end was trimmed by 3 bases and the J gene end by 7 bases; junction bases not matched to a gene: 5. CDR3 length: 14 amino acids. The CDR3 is CASSEQGAGQPQHF. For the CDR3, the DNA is TGTGCCAGCAGTGAGCAGGGGGCAGGACAGCCCCAGCATTTT.

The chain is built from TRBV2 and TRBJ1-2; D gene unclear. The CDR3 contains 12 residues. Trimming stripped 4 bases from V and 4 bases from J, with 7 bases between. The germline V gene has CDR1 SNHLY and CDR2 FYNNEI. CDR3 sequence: CASSGPGYGYTF. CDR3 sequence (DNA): TGTGCCAGCAGTGGTCCGGGCTATGGCTACACCTTC.

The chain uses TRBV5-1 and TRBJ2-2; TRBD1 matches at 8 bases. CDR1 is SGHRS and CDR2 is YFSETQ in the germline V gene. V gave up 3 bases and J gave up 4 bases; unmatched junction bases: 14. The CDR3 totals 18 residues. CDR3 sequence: CASSSPGQGGRVTGELFF. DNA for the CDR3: TGCGCCAGCAGCTCACCCGGACAGGGCGGAAGAGTCACCGGGGAGCTGTTTTTT.

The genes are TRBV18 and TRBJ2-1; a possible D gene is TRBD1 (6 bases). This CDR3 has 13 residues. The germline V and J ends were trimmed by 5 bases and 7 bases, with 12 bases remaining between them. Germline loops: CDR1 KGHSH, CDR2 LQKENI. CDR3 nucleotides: TGTGCCAGCTCAAGGACAGAGAGTAATGAGCAGTTCTTC. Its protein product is CASSRTESNEQFF.

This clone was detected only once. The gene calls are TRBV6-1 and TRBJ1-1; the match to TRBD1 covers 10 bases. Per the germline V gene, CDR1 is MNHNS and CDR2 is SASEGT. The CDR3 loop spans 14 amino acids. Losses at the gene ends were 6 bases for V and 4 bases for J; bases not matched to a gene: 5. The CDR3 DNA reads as TGTGCCAGCAGCCGACAGGGGGCCGGCACTGAAGCTTTCTTT. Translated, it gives CASSRQGAGTEAFF.

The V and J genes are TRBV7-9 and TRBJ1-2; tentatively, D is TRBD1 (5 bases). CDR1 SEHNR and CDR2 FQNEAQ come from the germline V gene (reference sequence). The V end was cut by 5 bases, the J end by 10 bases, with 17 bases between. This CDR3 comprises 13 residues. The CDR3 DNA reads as TGTGCCAGCAGCGCAAACTCGGGGGATCACTACACCTTC. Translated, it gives CASSANSGDHYTF.

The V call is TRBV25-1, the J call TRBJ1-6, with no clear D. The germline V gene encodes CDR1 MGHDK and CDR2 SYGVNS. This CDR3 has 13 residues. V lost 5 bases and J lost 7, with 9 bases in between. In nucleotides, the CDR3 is TGTGCCAGCAGTCCCGGCGGCAATTCACCCCTCCACTTT. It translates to CASSPGGNSPLHF.

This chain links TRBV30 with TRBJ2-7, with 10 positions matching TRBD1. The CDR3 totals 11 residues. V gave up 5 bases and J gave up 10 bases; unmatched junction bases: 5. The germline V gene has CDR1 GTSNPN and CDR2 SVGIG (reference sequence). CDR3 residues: CAWGGQGRQYF. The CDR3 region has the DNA TGTGCCTGGGGGGGACAGGGGCGCCAGTACTTC.

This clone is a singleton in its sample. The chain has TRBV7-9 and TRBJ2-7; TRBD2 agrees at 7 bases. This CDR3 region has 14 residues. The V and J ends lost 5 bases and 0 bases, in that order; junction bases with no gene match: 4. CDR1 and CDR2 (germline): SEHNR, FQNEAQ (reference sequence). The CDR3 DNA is TGTGCCAGCAGCCCGCGGGACTACTCCTACGAGCAGTACTTC. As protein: CASSPRDYSYEQYF.

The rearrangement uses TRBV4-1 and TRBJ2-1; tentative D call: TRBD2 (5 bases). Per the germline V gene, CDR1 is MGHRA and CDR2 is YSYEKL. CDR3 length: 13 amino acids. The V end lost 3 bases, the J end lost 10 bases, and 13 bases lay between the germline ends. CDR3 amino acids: CASSHMPPGEQFF. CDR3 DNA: TGCGCCAGCAGCCACATGCCGCCGGGGGAGCAGTTCTTC.

The CDR3 spells CASSSPNGIRRTGELFF. In DNA form, the CDR3 reads TGTGCCAGCAGCTCCCCGAATGGGATAAGGAGGACCGGGGAGCTGTTTTTT. V is TRBV7-2 and J is TRBJ2-2; D may be TRBD2 (5 bases). The V end was cut by 4 bases, the J end by 5 bases, with 20 bases between. The length of the CDR3 is 17 residues. Germline V gene lookup returns CDR1 SGHTA and CDR2 FQGNSA. The full variable domain, its missing parts supplied by reference TRBV7-2 and TRBJ2-2, is GAGVSQSPSNKVTEKGKDVELRCDPISGHTALYWYRQSLGQGLEFLIYFQGNSAPDKSGLPSDRFSAERTGGSVSTLTIQRTQQEDSAVYLCASSSPNGIRRTGELFFGEGSRLTVL.

DNA for the CDR3: TGTGCCAGCAGCGTACGTGGGGGGTACACAGATACGCAGTATTTT. Encoded protein: CASSVRGGYTDTQYF. This rearrangement joins TRBV9 to TRBJ2-3; D may be TRBD2 (6 bases). The germline V gene encodes CDR1 SGDLS and CDR2 YYNGEE. The ends were cut back, 1 base at V and 2 bases at J, with 11 bases in the middle. CDR3 length: 15 amino acids.

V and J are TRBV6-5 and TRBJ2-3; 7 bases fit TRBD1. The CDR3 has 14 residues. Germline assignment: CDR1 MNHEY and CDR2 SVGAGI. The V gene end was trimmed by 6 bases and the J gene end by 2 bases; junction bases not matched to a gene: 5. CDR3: CASRHGTATDTQYF. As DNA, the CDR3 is TGTGCCAGCAGGCATGGGACAGCCACAGATACGCAGTATTTT.

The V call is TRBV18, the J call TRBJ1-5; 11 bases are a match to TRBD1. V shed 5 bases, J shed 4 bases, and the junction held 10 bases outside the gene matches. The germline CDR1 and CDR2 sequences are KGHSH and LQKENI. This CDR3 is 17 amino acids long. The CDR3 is CASSSRGTGGANQPQHF. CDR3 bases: TGTGCCAGCTCATCCCGGGGGACAGGGGGTGCGAATCAGCCCCAGCATTTT.

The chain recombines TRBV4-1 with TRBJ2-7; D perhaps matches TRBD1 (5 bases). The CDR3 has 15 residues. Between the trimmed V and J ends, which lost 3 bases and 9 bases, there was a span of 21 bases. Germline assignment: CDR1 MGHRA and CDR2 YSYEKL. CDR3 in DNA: TGCGCCAGCAGCCAGGACAATATTGGATTGGGGCGGCAGTACTTC. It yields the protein CASSQDNIGLGRQYF.

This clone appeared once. This chain's CDR3 is CASSGDREADTQYF. The CDR3 DNA is TGTGCCAGCAGTGGGGACAGGGAGGCAGATACGCAGTATTTT. This sequence joins TRBV2 and TRBJ2-3; 9 nucleotides align to TRBD1. The germline gives CDR1 SNHLY, CDR2 FYNNEI. The CDR3 is 14 amino acids. J was trimmed by 4 bases and V by 4 bases; bases with no gene match: 3.

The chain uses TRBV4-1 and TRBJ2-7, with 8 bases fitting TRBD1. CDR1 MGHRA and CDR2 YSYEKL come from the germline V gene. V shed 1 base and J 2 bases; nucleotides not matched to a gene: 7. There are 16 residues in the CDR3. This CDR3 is CASSQVFGQGTYEQYF. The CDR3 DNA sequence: TGCGCCAGCAGCCAAGTGTTCGGACAGGGAACCTACGAGCAGTACTTC.

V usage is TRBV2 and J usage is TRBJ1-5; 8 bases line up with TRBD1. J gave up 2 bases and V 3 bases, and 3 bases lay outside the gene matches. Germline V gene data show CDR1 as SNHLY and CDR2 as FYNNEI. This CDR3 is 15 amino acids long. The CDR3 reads CASSEETGGNQPQHF. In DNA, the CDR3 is TGTGCCAGCAGTGAGGAGACAGGGGGCAATCAGCCCCAGCATTTT.

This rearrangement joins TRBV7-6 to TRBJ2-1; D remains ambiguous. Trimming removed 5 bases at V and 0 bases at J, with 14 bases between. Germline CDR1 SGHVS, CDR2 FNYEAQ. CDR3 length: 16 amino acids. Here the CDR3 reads CASSPGWQSSYNEQFF. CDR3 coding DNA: TGTGCCAGCAGCCCCGGGTGGCAGAGCTCCTACAATGAGCAGTTCTTC.

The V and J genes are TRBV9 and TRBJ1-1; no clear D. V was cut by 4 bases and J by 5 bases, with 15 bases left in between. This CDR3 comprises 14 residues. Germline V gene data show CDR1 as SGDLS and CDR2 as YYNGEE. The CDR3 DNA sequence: TGTGCCAGCAGCCCCCAGCGGACGGGAACTGAAGCTTTCTTT. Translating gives CASSPQRTGTEAFF.

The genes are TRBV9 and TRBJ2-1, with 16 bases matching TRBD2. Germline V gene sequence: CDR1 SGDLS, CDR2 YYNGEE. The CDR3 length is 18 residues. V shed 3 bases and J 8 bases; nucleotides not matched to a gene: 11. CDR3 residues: CASSAEGLAGGPQDEQFF. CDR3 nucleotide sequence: TGTGCCAGCAGCGCCGAGGGACTAGCGGGAGGGCCGCAGGATGAGCAGTTCTTC.

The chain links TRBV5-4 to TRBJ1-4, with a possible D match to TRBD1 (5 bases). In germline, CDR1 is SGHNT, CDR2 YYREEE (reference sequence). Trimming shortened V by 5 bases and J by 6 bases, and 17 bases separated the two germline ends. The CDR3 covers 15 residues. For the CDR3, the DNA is TGTGCCAGCAGTTCTAAGACAGAACATGATGAAAAACTGTTTTTT. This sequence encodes CASSSKTEHDEKLFF.

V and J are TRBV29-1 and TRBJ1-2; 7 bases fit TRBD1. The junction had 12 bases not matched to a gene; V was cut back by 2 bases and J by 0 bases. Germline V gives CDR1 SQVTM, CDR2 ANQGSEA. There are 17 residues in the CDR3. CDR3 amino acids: CSVERLRQGAANYGYTF. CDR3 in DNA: TGCAGCGTTGAACGGCTCCGACAGGGAGCAGCTAACTATGGCTACACCTTC.

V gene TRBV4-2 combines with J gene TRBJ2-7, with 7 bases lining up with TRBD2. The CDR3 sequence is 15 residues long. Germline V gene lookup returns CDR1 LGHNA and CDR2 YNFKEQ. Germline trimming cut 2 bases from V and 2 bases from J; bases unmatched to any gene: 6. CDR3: CASSQLRGSAYEQYF. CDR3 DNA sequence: TGTGCCAGCAGCCAACTTCGCGGGAGTGCCTACGAGCAGTACTTC.

CDR3 sequence: CASSLAGGYYEQYF. CDR3 sequence (DNA): TGTGCCAGCAGCTTGGCGGGAGGATACTACGAGCAGTACTTC. The chain combines TRBV5-5 with TRBJ2-7, with TRBD2 matching 7 bases. CDR3 length: 14 amino acids. The V and J ends lost 0 bases and 3 bases, in that order; junction bases with no gene match: 3. Per germline, CDR1 SGHKS and CDR2 YYEKEE (reference sequence).

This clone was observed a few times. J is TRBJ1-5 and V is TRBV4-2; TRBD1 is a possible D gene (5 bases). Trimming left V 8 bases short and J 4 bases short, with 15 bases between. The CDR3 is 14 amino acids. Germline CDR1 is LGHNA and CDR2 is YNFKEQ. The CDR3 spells CASGGKAGNQPQHF. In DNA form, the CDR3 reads TGTGCCAGCGGGGGGAAGGCGGGGAATCAGCCCCAGCATTTT.

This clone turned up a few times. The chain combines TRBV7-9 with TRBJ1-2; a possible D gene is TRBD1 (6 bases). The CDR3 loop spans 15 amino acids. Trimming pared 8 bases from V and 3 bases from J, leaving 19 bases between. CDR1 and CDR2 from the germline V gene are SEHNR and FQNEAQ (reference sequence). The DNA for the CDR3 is TGTGCCAGCCGAACAGGGTCTGGTTATGACTATGGCTACACCTTC. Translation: CASRTGSGYDYGYTF.

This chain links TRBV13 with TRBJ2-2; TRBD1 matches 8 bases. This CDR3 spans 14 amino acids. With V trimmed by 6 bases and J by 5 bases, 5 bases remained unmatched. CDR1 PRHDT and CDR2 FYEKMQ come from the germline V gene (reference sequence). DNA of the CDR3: TGTGCCAGCAGGTTCAGGGGGCTTACCGGGGAGCTGTTTTTT. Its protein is CASRFRGLTGELFF.